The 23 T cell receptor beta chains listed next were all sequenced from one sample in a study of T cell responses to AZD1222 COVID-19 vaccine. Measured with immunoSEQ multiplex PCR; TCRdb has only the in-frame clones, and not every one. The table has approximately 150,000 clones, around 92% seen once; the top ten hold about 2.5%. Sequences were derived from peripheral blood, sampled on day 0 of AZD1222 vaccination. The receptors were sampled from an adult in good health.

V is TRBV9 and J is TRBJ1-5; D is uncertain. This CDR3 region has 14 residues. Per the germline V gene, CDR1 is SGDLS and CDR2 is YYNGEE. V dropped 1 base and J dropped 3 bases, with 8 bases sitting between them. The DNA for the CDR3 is TGTGCCAGCAGCGTAAGTCAGGACAATCAGCCCCAGCATTTT. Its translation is CASSVSQDNQPQHF.

In nucleotides, the CDR3 is TGTGCCTGGAGTGTTGACAGGGGGAGTGAAGCTTTCTTT. Translation: CAWSVDRGSEAFF. This chain joins TRBV30 and TRBJ1-1, with 9 bases matching TRBD1. The CDR3 extends over 13 amino acids. Looked up from germline, CDR1 is GTSNPN and CDR2 is SVGIG (reference sequence). The V segment lost 0 bases and the J segment 7 bases; nucleotides outside the gene matches: 3.

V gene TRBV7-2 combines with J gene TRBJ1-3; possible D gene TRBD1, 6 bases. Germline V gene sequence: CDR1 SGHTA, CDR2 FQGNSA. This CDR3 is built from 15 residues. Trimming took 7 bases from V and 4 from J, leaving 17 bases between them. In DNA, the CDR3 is TGTGCCAGCAAATACGGGGCAGGGGACGGAAACACCATATATTTT. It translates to CASKYGAGDGNTIYF.

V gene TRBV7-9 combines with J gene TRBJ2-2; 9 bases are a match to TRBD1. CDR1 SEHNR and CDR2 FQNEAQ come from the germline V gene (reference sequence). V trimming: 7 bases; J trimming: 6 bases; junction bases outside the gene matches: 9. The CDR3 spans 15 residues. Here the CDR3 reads CASIELTGGSGELFF. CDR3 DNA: TGTGCCAGCATCGAACTGACAGGGGGTTCCGGGGAGCTGTTTTTT.

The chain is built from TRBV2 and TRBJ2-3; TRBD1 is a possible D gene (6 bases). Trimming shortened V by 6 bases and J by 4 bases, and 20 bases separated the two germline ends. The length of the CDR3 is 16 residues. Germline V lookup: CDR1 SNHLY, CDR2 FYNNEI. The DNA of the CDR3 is TGTGCCAGCAGGGGCCCCCAGGGGATGGGGCCAGATACGCAGTATTTT. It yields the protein CASRGPQGMGPDTQYF.

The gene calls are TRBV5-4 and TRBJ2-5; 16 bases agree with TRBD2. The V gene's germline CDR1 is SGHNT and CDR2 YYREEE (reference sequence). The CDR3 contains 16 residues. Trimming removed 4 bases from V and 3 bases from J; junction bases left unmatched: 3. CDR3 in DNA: TGTGCCAGCAGCCTCGGGACTAGCGGGAGGGAAGAGACCCAGTACTTC. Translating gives CASSLGTSGREETQYF.

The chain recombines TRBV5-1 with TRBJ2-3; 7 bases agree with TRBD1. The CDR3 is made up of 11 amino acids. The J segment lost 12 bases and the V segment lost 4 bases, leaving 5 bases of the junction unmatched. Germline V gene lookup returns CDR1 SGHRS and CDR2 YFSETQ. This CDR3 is CASSIDRVQYF. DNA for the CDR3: TGCGCCAGCAGCATTGACAGGGTTCAGTATTTT.

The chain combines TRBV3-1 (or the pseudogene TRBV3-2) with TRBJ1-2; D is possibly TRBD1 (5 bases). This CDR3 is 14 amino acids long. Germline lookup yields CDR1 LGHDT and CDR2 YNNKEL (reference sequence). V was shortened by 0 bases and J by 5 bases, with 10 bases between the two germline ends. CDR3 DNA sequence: TGTGCCAGCAGCCAAGAGGCAGGGTCATATGGCTACACCTTC. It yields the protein CASSQEAGSYGYTF.

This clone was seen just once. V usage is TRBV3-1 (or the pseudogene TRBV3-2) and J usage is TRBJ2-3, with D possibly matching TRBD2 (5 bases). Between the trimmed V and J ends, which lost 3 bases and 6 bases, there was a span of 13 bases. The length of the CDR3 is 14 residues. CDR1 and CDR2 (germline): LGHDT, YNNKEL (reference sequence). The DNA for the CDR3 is TGTGCCAGCAGCCAGAACGGGGTCGGGGATACGCAGTATTTT. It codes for CASSQNGVGDTQYF.

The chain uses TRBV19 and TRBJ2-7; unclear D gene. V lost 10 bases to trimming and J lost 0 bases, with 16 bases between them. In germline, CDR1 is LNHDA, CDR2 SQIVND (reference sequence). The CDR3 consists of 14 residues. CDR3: CATEGRPYSYEQYF. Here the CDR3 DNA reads TGTGCCACCGAAGGTCGTCCTTACTCCTACGAGCAGTACTTC. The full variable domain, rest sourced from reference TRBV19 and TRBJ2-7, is DGGITQSPKYLFRKEGQNVTLSCEQNLNHDAMYWYRQDPGQGLRLIYYSQIVNDFQKGDIAEGYSVSREKKESFPLTVTSAQKNPTAFYLCATEGRPYSYEQYFGPGTRLTVT.

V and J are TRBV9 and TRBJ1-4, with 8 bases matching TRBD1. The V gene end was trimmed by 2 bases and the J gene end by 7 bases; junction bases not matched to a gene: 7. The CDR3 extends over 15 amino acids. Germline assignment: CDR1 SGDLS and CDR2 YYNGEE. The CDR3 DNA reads TGTGCCAGCAGCGTGGGCGGACAGGGAGGTGAAAAACTGTTTTTT. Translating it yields CASSVGGQGGEKLFF.

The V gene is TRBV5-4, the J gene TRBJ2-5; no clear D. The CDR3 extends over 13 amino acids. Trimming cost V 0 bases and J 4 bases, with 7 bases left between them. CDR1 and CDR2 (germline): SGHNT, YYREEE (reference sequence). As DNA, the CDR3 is TGTGCCAGCAGCTTGGCGGGTCTAGAGACCCAGTACTTC. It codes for CASSLAGLETQYF.

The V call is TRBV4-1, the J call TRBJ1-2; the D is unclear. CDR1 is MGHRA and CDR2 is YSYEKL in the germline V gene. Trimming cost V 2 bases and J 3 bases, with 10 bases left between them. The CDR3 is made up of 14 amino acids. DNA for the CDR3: TGCGCCAGCAGCCAATCCCAGCAGGACTATGGCTACACCTTC. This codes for CASSQSQQDYGYTF.

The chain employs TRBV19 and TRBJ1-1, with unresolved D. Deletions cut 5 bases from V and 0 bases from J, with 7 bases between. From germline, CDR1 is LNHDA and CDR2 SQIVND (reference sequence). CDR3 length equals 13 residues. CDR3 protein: CASSWGMNTEAFF. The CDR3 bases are TGTGCCAGTAGTTGGGGTATGAACACTGAAGCTTTCTTT.

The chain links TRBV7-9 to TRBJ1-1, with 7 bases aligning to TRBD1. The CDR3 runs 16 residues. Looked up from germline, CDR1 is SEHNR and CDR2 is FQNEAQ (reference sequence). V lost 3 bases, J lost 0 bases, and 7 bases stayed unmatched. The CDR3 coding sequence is TGTGCCAGCAGCTTCCCCGGGACAGCCTTGAACACTGAAGCTTTCTTT. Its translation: CASSFPGTALNTEAFF.

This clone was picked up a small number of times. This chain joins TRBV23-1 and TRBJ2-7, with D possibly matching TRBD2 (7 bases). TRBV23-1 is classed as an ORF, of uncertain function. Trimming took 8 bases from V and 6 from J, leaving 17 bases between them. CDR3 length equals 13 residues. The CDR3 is CASELLGGAEQYF. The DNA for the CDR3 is TGCGCCAGCGAGCTTCTGGGGGGGGCCGAGCAGTACTTC.

DNA of the CDR3: TGTGCCAGCAGCTCGGGACGAGCGGGTCCCAAAGAGACCCAGTACTTC. Translating it yields CASSSGRAGPKETQYF. V is TRBV11-3 and J is TRBJ2-5, with a weak D call TRBD2 (6 bases). CDR1 is SGHNT and CDR2 is YENEEA in the germline V gene. The CDR3 runs 16 residues. The ends were cut back, 4 bases at V and 3 bases at J, with 18 bases in the middle. Full variable domain (missing parts from reference TRBV11-3 and TRBJ2-5): EAGVVQSPRYKIIEKKQPVAFWCNPISGHNTLYWYLQNLGQGPELLIRYENEEAVDDSQLPKDRFSAERLKGVDSTLKIQPAELGDSAVYLCASSSGRAGPKETQYFGPGTRLLVL.

The CDR3 region is CASSLRGAGNTIYF. CDR3 nucleotides: TGTGCCAGCAGCTTGCGGGGTGCTGGAAACACCATATATTTT. The V gene is TRBV5-4, the J gene TRBJ1-3; D remains unclear. In germline, CDR1 is SGHNT, CDR2 YYREEE (reference sequence). The CDR3 covers 14 residues. The V gene lost 1 base and the J gene lost 2 bases, with 7 bases spanning the gap.

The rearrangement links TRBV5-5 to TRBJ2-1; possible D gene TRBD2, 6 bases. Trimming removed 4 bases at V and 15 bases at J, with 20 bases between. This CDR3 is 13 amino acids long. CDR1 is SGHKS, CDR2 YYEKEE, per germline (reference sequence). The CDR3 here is CASSELISGVGFF. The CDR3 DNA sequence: TGTGCCAGCAGCGAGCTGATCTCGGGAGTCGGGTTCTTC.

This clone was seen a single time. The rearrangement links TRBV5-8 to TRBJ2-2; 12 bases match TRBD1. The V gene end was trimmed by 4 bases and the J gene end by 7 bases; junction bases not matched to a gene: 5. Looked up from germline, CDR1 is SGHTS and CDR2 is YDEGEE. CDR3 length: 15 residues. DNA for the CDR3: TGTGCCAGCAGCCGGGACAGGGGGCTTAACGGGGAGCTGTTTTTT. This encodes CASSRDRGLNGELFF.

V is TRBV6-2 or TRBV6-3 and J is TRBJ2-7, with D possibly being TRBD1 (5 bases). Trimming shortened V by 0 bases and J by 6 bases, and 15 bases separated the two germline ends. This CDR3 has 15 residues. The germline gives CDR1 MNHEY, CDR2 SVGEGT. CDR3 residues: CASSYSVQGRFEQYF. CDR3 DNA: TGTGCCAGCAGTTACTCCGTGCAGGGCCGGTTCGAGCAGTACTTC.

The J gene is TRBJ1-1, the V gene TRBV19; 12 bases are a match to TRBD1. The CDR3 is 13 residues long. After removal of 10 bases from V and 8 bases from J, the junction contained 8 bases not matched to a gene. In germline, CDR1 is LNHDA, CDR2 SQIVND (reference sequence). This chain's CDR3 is CAIAGTGGGEAFF. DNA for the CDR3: TGTGCCATAGCCGGGACAGGGGGCGGAGAAGCTTTCTTT.

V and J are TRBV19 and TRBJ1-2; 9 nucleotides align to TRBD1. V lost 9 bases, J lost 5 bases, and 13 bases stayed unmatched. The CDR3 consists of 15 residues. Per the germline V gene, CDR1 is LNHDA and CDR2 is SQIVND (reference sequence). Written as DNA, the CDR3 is TGTGCCAGCAAAACGGGACAGGGTCTACTATATGGCTACACCTTC. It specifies CASKTGQGLLYGYTF.